Listed here are 20 T cell receptor beta chains from one sample, sequenced in a study of CD8+CD57+ T cells in acquired aplastic anemia listed by TCRdb under 2018. TCRdb records Illumina HiSeq 2000 as the sequencer. Profiling of TCR beta VDJ combinations and CDR3 sequences used genomic DNA as the template. TCRdb reran the public reads through fastp at Q25 and MiXCR, keeping productive beta chains. Each CDR3 protein gets just one entry, which takes the most common genes and DNA from the rows behind it. In this sample the table shows 400,000 to 450,000 distinct CDR3 sequences, around 68% of which occur a single time. The ten biggest clones cover approximately 3.9% of the sample. The source material was sorted CD4+, CD8+, or CD8+CD57+ T cells (not recorded which) from PBMCs. Receptor source: a human donor in good health, serving as a control.

Turning to this clonotype: At one end, the junction sequence differs from germline, possibly due to a read error. This chain uses TRBV9 with TRBJ1-1, with unresolved D. Germline assignment: CDR1 SGDLS and CDR2 YYNGEE. The CDR3 spans 13 residues. The DNA for the CDR3 is TGTGCCAGCAGCGTGTCGCGGCCAGTCTACGAGCAGTTT. This codes for CASSVSRPVYEQF.

The table lists this clonotype with a count of one. Compared with germline, one end of the junction differs, possibly owing to a read error. J is TRBJ2-7 and V is TRBV7-2; D may be TRBD1 or TRBD2 (7 bases each). The V gene's germline CDR1 is SGHTA and CDR2 FQGNSA. The CDR3 runs 14 residues. DNA of the CDR3: TGTGCCAGCAGTTCCAGGGGGGACTATGGCTACACCTTCTTC. Its translation: CASSSRGDYGYTFF.

V usage is TRBV7-6 and J usage is TRBJ2-3, with D perhaps matching TRBD1 (6 bases). The CDR3 consists of 15 residues. Between the trimmed V and J ends, which lost 2 bases and 15 bases, there was a span of 24 bases. Germline V lookup: CDR1 SGHVS, CDR2 FNYEAQ. The CDR3 region is CASSLLQGWTSSNYF. The CDR3 DNA follows: TGTGCCAGCAGCTTACTACAGGGCTGGACGAGCAGTAATTATTTT.

The rearrangement links TRBV10-3 to TRBJ1-4; tentative D call: TRBD1 (6 bases). V was trimmed by 4 bases and J by 4 bases, leaving 7 bases between them. The CDR3 has 13 residues. Looked up from germline, CDR1 is ENHRY and CDR2 is SYGVKD. This CDR3 is CAISGTVNEKLFF. CDR3 bases: TGTGCCATCAGTGGGACAGTTAATGAAAAACTGTTTTTT.

This clonotype has just a few counts. J is TRBJ2-3 and V is TRBV9, with D perhaps TRBD1 (6 bases). Germline V gene data show CDR1 as SGDLS and CDR2 as YYNGEE. The V end was cut by 0 bases, the J end by 0 bases, with 8 bases between. The CDR3 has 15 amino acids. CDR3 nucleotides: TGTGCCAGCAGCGTAGGGACAGCTAGCACAGATACGCAGTATTTT. This translates into CASSVGTASTDTQYF.

J is TRBJ1-4 and V is TRBV27, with 8 bases lining up with TRBD1. Looked up from germline, CDR1 is MNHEY and CDR2 is SMNVEV (reference sequence). V trimming: 11 bases; J trimming: 7 bases; junction bases outside the gene matches: 18. The CDR3 runs to 16 residues. The CDR3 region is CAPTAHRGGEGEKLFF. The CDR3 bases are TGTGCCCCCACCGCTCACAGGGGGGGGGAGGGTGAAAAACTGTTTTTT.

Note on this clonotype: The conserved phenylalanine or tryptophan normally closing the CDR3 is absent here, so this likely arose from a read error. The limits of the CDR3 on the DNA are not certain, so only TCRdb's listed CDR3 is given. This chain joins TRBV7-7 and TRBJ1-1; the D segment call TRBD1 is taken from the table without a DNA check. Both ends counted, the CDR3 spans 13 residues. Germline CDR1 reads SSHAT; CDR2 reads FNYEAQ (reference sequence). CDR3 residues: CASSDTGQNYEQY.

This clonotype was observed once. The V gene is TRBV9, the J gene TRBJ2-3; 8 nucleotides line up with TRBD1. Germline V gene data show CDR1 as SGDLS and CDR2 as YYNGEE. This CDR3 has 15 residues. The V segment lost 3 bases and the J segment 1 base; nucleotides outside the gene matches: 4. DNA for the CDR3: TGTGCCAGCAGCGGACCGACAGGGGGCACAGATACGCAGTATTTT. Translating it yields CASSGPTGGTDTQYF.

The chain has TRBV20-1 and TRBJ2-7; TRBD2 aligns across 10 bases. J gave up 6 bases and V 6 bases, and 17 bases lay outside the gene matches. From germline, CDR1 is DFQATT and CDR2 SNEGSKA (reference sequence). The CDR3 covers 16 residues. The chain's CDR3 is CSAPSDERGGFFEQYF. The CDR3, as DNA: TGCAGTGCCCCGTCCGATGAGCGGGGGGGCTTCTTCGAGCAGTACTTC.

The chain uses TRBV24-1 and TRBJ2-3; D may be TRBD2 (6 bases). Deletions cut 3 bases from V and 3 bases from J, with 15 bases between. The CDR3 covers 16 residues. Per the germline V gene, CDR1 is KGHDR and CDR2 is SFDVKD. The CDR3 sequence is CATSDVSGVSTDTQYF. CDR3 in DNA: TGTGCCACCAGTGATGTCTCGGGGGTCTCTACAGATACGCAGTATTTT.

As for this clonotype: The DNA is left out, because the CDR3 cannot be placed on it with certainty; the CDR3 is given as TCRdb lists it. The rearrangement joins TRBV5-1 to TRBJ2-7; the tabulated D call, TRBD2, remains unverified against the DNA. Germline V gene lookup returns CDR1 SGHRS and CDR2 YFSETQ. With termini counted, the CDR3 has 12 amino acids. The CDR3 sequence is CASSVGRGAPYF.

V gene TRBV19 combines with J gene TRBJ2-7; D assignment may be TRBD1 or TRBD2 (5 bases each). V lost 7 bases, J lost 3 bases, and 13 bases lay in between. Germline CDR1 LNHDA, CDR2 SQIVND (reference sequence). This CDR3 contains 13 residues. DNA of the CDR3: TGTGCCAGTACCGGGACGGACATCTACGAGCAGTACTTC. Protein: CASTGTDIYEQYF.

Points on this clonotype: At one of its ends the junction is not consistent with the germline gene, which may arise from a read error. The rearrangement uses TRBV10-2 and TRBJ1-2; 7 nucleotides align to TRBD1. Germline CDR1 and CDR2: WSHSY and SAAADI. This CDR3 comprises 15 residues. The CDR3 is CASSYIRGQFDGYTF. The DNA of the CDR3 is TGTGCCAGCAGTTACATAAGGGGGCAGTTTGATGGCTACACCTTC.

The rearrangement uses TRBV20-1 and TRBJ2-7, with D possibly matching TRBD1 (5 bases). Germline V CDR1 and CDR2: DFQATT, SNEGSKA (reference sequence). V was pared by 8 bases and J by 5 bases, with 22 bases between. The CDR3 contains 14 residues. The CDR3 is CSSTVGAAEDEQYF. In DNA, the CDR3 is TGCAGTTCGACGGTTGGGGCCGCTGAAGACGAGCAGTACTTC.

The chain employs TRBV11-2 and TRBJ2-1, with D possibly TRBD2 on 5 matching bases. The CDR3 loop spans 15 amino acids. The germline gives CDR1 SGHAT, CDR2 FQNNGV. Trimming stripped 5 bases from V and 7 bases from J, with 18 bases between. For the CDR3, the DNA is TGTGCCAGCAGCGGACGACTGGCGGGCGGAAATGAGCAGTTCTTC. Translation: CASSGRLAGGNEQFF. The full variable domain, rest sourced from reference TRBV11-2 and TRBJ2-1, is EAGVAQSPRYKIIEKRQSVAFWCNPISGHATLYWYQQILGQGPKLLIQFQNNGVVDDSQLPKDRFSAERLKGVDSTLKIQPAKLEDSAVYLCASSGRLAGGNEQFFGPGTRLTVL.

This clonotype was observed a single time. The V and J genes are TRBV20-1 and TRBJ2-5; D ambiguous. CDR1 and CDR2 from the germline V gene are DFQATT and SNEGSKA (reference sequence). V lost 7 bases, J lost 0 bases, and 6 bases lay in between. The CDR3 contains 11 residues. CDR3 DNA: TGCAGTGGGTTGTACCAAGAGACCCAGTACTTC. Encoded protein: CSGLYQETQYF.

The chain links TRBV5-1 to TRBJ2-5; 8 bases line up with TRBD2. This CDR3 has 17 residues. Germline V CDR1 and CDR2: SGHRS, YFSETQ. V was clipped by 0 bases and J by 5 bases; unmatched bases: 12. The CDR3 is CASSLAGGASSKETQYF. Here the CDR3 DNA reads TGCGCCAGCAGCTTGGCCGGGGGGGCTAGCAGTAAGGAGACCCAGTACTTC.

The chain has TRBV12-3 or TRBV12-4 and TRBJ1-1; weak D call: TRBD1 (5 bases). The V and J ends lost 6 bases and 4 bases respectively, with 15 bases between them. CDR3 size: 14 residues. This chain's CDR3 is CASSKTASSTEAFF. DNA of the CDR3: TGTGCCAGCAGCAAGACAGCGTCCAGCACTGAAGCTTTCTTT.

The table lists this clonotype with many counts. The rearrangement joins TRBV2 to TRBJ2-3; no clear D gene. Germline V gives CDR1 SNHLY, CDR2 FYNNEI. Trimming stripped 7 bases from V and 2 bases from J, with 13 bases between. CDR3 length: 14 amino acids. The CDR3 spells CASTASLNTDTQYF. CDR3 nucleotide sequence: TGTGCCAGCACTGCCTCCTTGAACACAGATACGCAGTATTTT.

This clonotype was counted a few times. The rearrangement uses TRBV2 and TRBJ1-3; possible D gene TRBD1, 5 bases. V was trimmed by 6 bases and J by 0 bases, leaving 9 bases between them. Germline assignment: CDR1 SNHLY and CDR2 FYNNEI. CDR3 length: 14 residues. CDR3 region: CASSQTASGNTIYF. Written as DNA, the CDR3 is TGTGCCAGCAGCCAGACAGCCTCTGGAAACACCATATATTTT.